A single sample is the source of the 18 T cell receptor beta chains below, sequenced in a study of shared clonotypes between healthy human individuals. Clones were read by immunoSEQ multiplex PCR, and TCRdb kept only the in-frame ones, dropping some. The table includes 650,000 to 750,000 clones, roughly 78% detected once. Sequencing used memory CD4+ T cells sorted from blood. Subset in this sample: CD45RA-negative fraction. Source of these receptors: a woman aged 25 to 39 in good health.

This clone was detected a few times. CDR3 in DNA: TGTGCCAGCAGCTCCACTCCGGGACAGGGGGCCGAGGAGCAGTACTTC. Translated: CASSSTPGQGAEEQYF. The gene calls are TRBV25-1 and TRBJ2-7, with TRBD1 matching over 12 bases. Looked up from germline, CDR1 is MGHDK and CDR2 is SYGVNS. Trimming removed 6 bases from V and 7 bases from J; junction bases left unmatched: 13. The CDR3 length is 16 residues.

The count of this clone is one. The chain has TRBV5-5 and TRBJ1-1, with TRBD1 matching 8 bases. The CDR3 is 13 amino acids. The ends lost 4 bases at V and 9 bases at J; junction bases unmatched: 8. Per germline, CDR1 SGHKS and CDR2 YYEKEE (reference sequence). CDR3 sequence: CASSGRTGLQAFF. The CDR3 region has the DNA TGTGCCAGCAGCGGAAGGACAGGGCTCCAAGCTTTCTTT.

J is TRBJ1-2 and V is TRBV27; perhaps TRBD1 as D (5 bases). This CDR3 region has 15 residues. CDR1 is MNHEY, CDR2 SMNVEV, per germline (reference sequence). Trimming removed 6 bases at V and 3 bases at J, with 17 bases between. In nucleotides, the CDR3 is TGTGCCAGCAGCCTCTCCCAAGGGGTCCACTATGGCTACACCTTC. As protein: CASSLSQGVHYGYTF.

The rearrangement joins TRBV27 to TRBJ2-7; the D call may be TRBD1 or TRBD2 (5 bases each). Germline V lookup: CDR1 MNHEY, CDR2 SMNVEV (reference sequence). V was pared by 4 bases and J by 6 bases, with 19 bases between. This CDR3 is 15 amino acids long. CDR3 nucleotide sequence: TGTGCCAGCAGTTCCACGGGACCCCGTCCGGGCGAGCAGTACTTC. Translated, it gives CASSSTGPRPGEQYF.

The chain carries TRBV5-1 and TRBJ1-1, with D uncertain. Between the trimmed V and J ends, which lost 2 bases and 1 base, there was a span of 6 bases. This CDR3 region has 13 residues. Germline V gene sequence: CDR1 SGHRS, CDR2 YFSETQ. CDR3 region: CASSFNENTEAFF. As DNA, the CDR3 is TGCGCCAGCAGCTTCAACGAGAACACTGAAGCTTTCTTT.

The sample holds a few counts of this clone. This chain links TRBV19 with TRBJ1-2; D is ambiguous. The CDR3 runs to 12 residues. The germline CDR1 and CDR2 sequences are LNHDA and SQIVND (reference sequence). Trimming took off 3 bases at V and 8 bases at J, with 10 bases between the two ends. The CDR3 loop is CASSISSGGYTF. The DNA for the CDR3 is TGTGCCAGTAGTATTTCCTCGGGAGGCTACACCTTC.

The V call is TRBV11-1, the J call TRBJ2-2, with 8 nucleotides matching TRBD1. The length of the CDR3 is 15 residues. Unmatched junction bases numbered 4, after V lost 3 bases and J lost 4 bases. Per the germline V gene, CDR1 is SGHAT and CDR2 is FQDESV (reference sequence). The CDR3 nucleotides read TGTGCCAGCAGCTTCAGGGGGCTTGGCACCGGGGAGCTGTTTTTT. Translated, it gives CASSFRGLGTGELFF. The full variable domain, with the rest looked up from reference TRBV11-1 and TRBJ2-2, is EAEVAQSPRYKITEKSQAVAFWCDPISGHATLYWYRQILGQGPELLVQFQDESVVDDSQLPKDRFSAERLKGVDSTLKIQPAELGDSAMYLCASSFRGLGTGELFFGEGSRLTVL.

This rearrangement joins TRBV7-8 to TRBJ2-1; the match to TRBD1 covers 10 bases. Germline V gives CDR1 SGHVS, CDR2 FQNEAQ. This CDR3 is built from 15 residues. The V segment lost 2 bases and the J segment 6 bases; nucleotides outside the gene matches: 4. The CDR3 coding sequence is TGTGCCAGCAGCTTACTGGACAGGGGGTTCAATGAGCAGTTCTTC. The encoded protein is CASSLLDRGFNEQFF.

This chain joins TRBV10-3 and TRBJ1-4; tentative D call: TRBD1 (6 bases). CDR1 ENHRY and CDR2 SYGVKD come from the germline V gene. Trimming removed 3 bases at V and 8 bases at J, with 22 bases between. The CDR3 has 17 residues. The CDR3 sequence is CAISDAPGHRMVEKLFF. The CDR3 DNA is TGTGCCATCAGTGATGCCCCGGGACACCGTATGGTGGAAAAACTGTTTTTT.

This sequence joins TRBV5-1 and TRBJ2-5, with TRBD1 as a possible D gene (6 bases). This CDR3 region has 14 residues. In germline, CDR1 is SGHRS, CDR2 YFSETQ. Trimming cost V 0 bases and J 4 bases, with 10 bases left between them. CDR3 sequence (DNA): TGCGCCAGCAGCTTGGTCCAGGGGACAGAGACCCAGTACTTC. This sequence encodes CASSLVQGTETQYF.

The V and J genes are TRBV11-2 and TRBJ1-3; D is uncertain. CDR1 and CDR2 from the germline V gene are SGHAT and FQNNGV. The length of the CDR3 is 15 residues. Trimming cost V 5 bases and J 0 bases, with 11 bases left between them. CDR3 DNA: TGTGCCAGCAGCCCTAGCCCGATCTCTGGAAACACCATATATTTT. Protein product: CASSPSPISGNTIYF.

Of note for this clone: A much larger clone sits a single nucleotide away, making a read error possible. The same CDR3 can be traced to other DNA sequences in this sample. The chain employs TRBV29-1 and TRBJ2-3; D gene uncertain. This CDR3 is 13 amino acids long. Trimming removed 4 bases from V and 4 bases from J, with 12 bases in between. Germline CDR1 and CDR2: SQVTM and ANQGSEA. The CDR3 here is CSVVQTTSDTQYF. The CDR3 DNA reads TGCAGCGTTGTACAGACAACTTCAGATACGCAGTATTTT.

This sequence joins TRBV5-4 and TRBJ2-1; TRBD2 matches at 10 bases. The CDR3 has 16 residues. V was clipped by 3 bases and J by 4 bases; unmatched bases: 7. CDR1 and CDR2 (germline): SGHNT, YYREEE (reference sequence). The CDR3 spells CASSSLGTSEYNEQFF. The CDR3 nucleotides are TGTGCCAGCAGCTCTCTAGGGACTAGCGAGTACAATGAGCAGTTCTTC.

The chain carries TRBV7-6 and TRBJ2-3; no clear D. The CDR3 is made up of 15 amino acids. Trimming stripped 1 base from V and 1 base from J, with 9 bases between. Germline assignment: CDR1 SGHVS and CDR2 FNYEAQ. In DNA, the CDR3 is TGTGCCAGCAGCTTAGATCGGATAGGCACAGATACGCAGTATTTT. This translates into CASSLDRIGTDTQYF.

The chain is built from TRBV7-9 and TRBJ2-5; D call uncertain. Between the trimmed V and J ends, which lost 3 bases and 9 bases, there was a span of 14 bases. The CDR3 length is 13 residues. Germline loops: CDR1 SEHNR, CDR2 FQNEAQ (reference sequence). The CDR3 nucleotides read TGTGCCAGCAGCTTCGAGGTCTCGGTGCCCCAGTACTTC. It is translated as CASSFEVSVPQYF.

This chain uses TRBV7-2 with TRBJ1-2; D gene unclear. The CDR3 consists of 14 residues. The V gene's germline CDR1 is SGHTA and CDR2 FQGNSA. Trimming cost V 0 bases and J 5 bases, with 10 bases left between them. The CDR3 DNA reads as TGTGCCAGCAGCTTAGCTACAGCTTCTTATGGCTACACCTTC. This encodes CASSLATASYGYTF.

This chain joins TRBV7-6 and TRBJ2-3; D might be TRBD2 (5 bases). CDR1 and CDR2 from the germline V gene are SGHVS and FNYEAQ. The germline V and J ends were trimmed by 4 bases and 2 bases, with 7 bases remaining between them. The CDR3 extends over 13 amino acids. The CDR3 protein is CASSWEFTDTQYF. The DNA of the CDR3 is TGTGCCAGCAGCTGGGAGTTCACAGATACGCAGTATTTT.

The chain links TRBV6-6 to TRBJ1-5, with a tentative D call TRBD1 (6 bases). Germline CDR1 reads MNHNY; CDR2 reads SVGAGI (reference sequence). Deletions cut 7 bases from V and 4 bases from J, with 14 bases between. The length of the CDR3 is 14 residues. The CDR3 bases are TGTGCCAGCACGGGGGCGACAGTGAATCAGCCCCAGCATTTT. It codes for CASTGATVNQPQHF.